This is a list of T cell receptor beta chains from one sample in a study of blood T cell repertoires in COVID-19. Clones were read by immunoSEQ multiplex PCR, and TCRdb kept only the in-frame ones, dropping some. The sample carries roughly 350,000 clones, roughly 85% recorded once. The sequenced sample was peripheral blood. These receptors were collected from a young woman with acute or convalescent COVID-19. The CDR3 runs from the conserved cysteine through the conserved F or W. A D gene is named only where the DNA matches it firmly. Clone size is not always given. Where it is, it says once, few, many or a class for expanded clones.

clone_size,cdr3_length,v_call,d_call,j_call,cdr3_aa,cdr3_nt
-,16,TRBV7-8,TRBD1,TRBJ1-1,CASQWDRDSMNTEAFF,TGTGCCAGCCAATGGGACAGGGACAGCATGAACACTGAAGCTTTCTTT
-,13,TRBV7-3,-,TRBJ1-1,CASSLGHDTEAFF,TGTGCCAGCAGCTTGGGACATGACACTGAAGCTTTCTTT
-,15,TRBV30,-,TRBJ2-2,CAWSGGLLNTGELFF,TGTGCCTGGAGTGGGGGACTGCTGAACACCGGGGAGCTGTTTTTT
-,13,TRBV10-3,-,TRBJ1-1,CAIHPQGGNEAFF,TGTGCCATCCACCCTCAGGGAGGTAATGAAGCTTTCTTT
-,16,TRBV27,TRBD1,TRBJ1-3,CASSSQQGLPGNTIYF,TGTGCCAGCAGTTCGCAACAGGGGCTTCCTGGAAACACCATATATTTT
-,13,TRBV2,-,TRBJ2-2,CASSETTTGELFF,TGTGCCAGCAGTGAGACAACAACCGGGGAGCTGTTTTTT
once,14,TRBV5-1,TRBD1,TRBJ2-7,CASSWGQGAYEQYF,TGCGCCAGCAGCTGGGGACAGGGGGCCTACGAGCAGTACTTC
-,16,TRBV28,-,TRBJ2-7,CASSLGGGQGSYEQYF,TGTGCCAGCAGTTTAGGAGGGGGCCAGGGTTCCTACGAGCAGTACTTC
-,15,TRBV28,-,TRBJ2-1,CASSSPQVISNEQFF,TGTGCCAGCAGTTCGCCACAGGTAATATCCAATGAGCAGTTCTTC
-,13,TRBV9,TRBD1,TRBJ1-1,CASSAGQGTEAFF,TGTGCCAGCAGCGCTGGACAGGGCACTGAAGCTTTCTTT
-,16,TRBV4-2,TRBD1,TRBJ1-4,CASSLRPGTGGEKLFF,TGTGCCAGCAGCCTGCGGCCCGGGACAGGAGGGGAAAAACTGTTTTTT
-,15,TRBV5-1,-,TRBJ2-7,CASSPADSRSYEQYF,TGCGCCAGCAGCCCGGCCGACAGCCGGTCCTACGAGCAGTACTTC
-,14,TRBV27,-,TRBJ1-6,CASSQGGGGSPLHF,TGTGCCAGCTCCCAGGGCGGGGGCGGTTCACCCCTCCACTTT
-,15,TRBV5-4,TRBD1,TRBJ1-2,CASTDTMDRGYGYTF,TGTGCCAGCACCGATACCATGGACAGGGGATATGGCTACACCTTC
-,15,TRBV11-2,TRBD2,TRBJ2-7,CASSLELASSYEQYF,TGTGCCAGCAGCTTAGAACTAGCGAGCTCCTACGAGCAGTACTTC
-,14,TRBV9,-,TRBJ2-1,CASSVERRDNEQFF,TGTGCCAGCAGCGTAGAAAGACGGGACAATGAGCAGTTCTTC